These 10 T cell receptor beta chains were sequenced from one sample in a study of T cells in Graves' hyperthyroidism and ophthalmopathy. Using RNA transcripts as the source, TCR beta CDR3 regions were amplified. The TCR CDR3 first-round RT-PCR relied on the HTBI primer set. TCRdb reprocessed the multiplex PCR reads with MiXCR, giving one entry per CDR3 protein. There are about 52,000 distinct CDR3 sequences in the sample; around 48% occur only once, and roughly 9.7% lies in the top ten. Sequencing was done on a sample of blood. The receptors stem from a woman between 50 and 59 years old with Graves' ophthalmopathy.

Concerning this clonotype itself: A much bigger clone sits one base away, suggesting this may be a read error. This chain joins TRBV28 and TRBJ2-6; D gene uncertain. There are 12 residues in the CDR3. Between the trimmed V and J ends, which lost 8 bases and 1 base, there was a span of 3 bases. Germline loops: CDR1 MDHEN, CDR2 SYDVKM. CDR3: CASGSGANVLTF. CDR3 coding DNA: TGTGCCAGCGGTTCTGGGGCCAACGTCCTGACTTTC.

About this clonotype: An end of the junction does not agree with germline; a read error may underlie this. The chain combines TRBV3-1 with TRBJ1-5; no reliable D call. Germline lookup yields CDR1 LGHDT and CDR2 YNNKEL (reference sequence). The CDR3 covers 17 residues. CDR3 DNA: TGTGCCAGCAGCCAACACCGGGCGGGGTATAGCGATCAGCCCCAGCATTTT. Amino acids: CASSQHRAGYSDQPQHF. Full variable domain (missing parts from reference TRBV3-1 and TRBJ1-5): DTAVSQTPKYLVTQMGNDKSIKCEQNLGHDTMYWYKQDSKKFLKIMFSYNNKELIINETVPNRFSPKSPDKAHLNLHINSLELGDSAVYFCASSQHRAGYSDQPQHFGDGTRLSIL.

Concerning this clonotype: This is likely a read error, given that the CDR3 carries no conserved phenylalanine or tryptophan at its end. The chain uses TRBV9 and TRBJ2-3; 7 nucleotides match TRBD2. Germline CDR1 and CDR2: SGDLS and YYNGEE. Trimming took 8 bases from V and 2 from J; bases not matched to a gene: 14. The CDR3 is 16 amino acids. The CDR3 protein is CASSPQAGTTTDTQYS. The CDR3 nucleotides read TGTGCCAGTAGCCCTCAAGCCGGGACTACCACAGATACGCAGTATTCC.

There are a few counts of this clonotype. This chain connects TRBV10-3 to TRBJ1-5, with D perhaps TRBD1 (6 bases). Germline values: CDR1 ENHRY, CDR2 SYGVKD. The length of the CDR3 is 14 residues. Trimming cost V 0 bases and J 14 bases, with 17 bases left between them. In nucleotides, the CDR3 is TGTGCCATCAGTGAGTCGGGTCAGGGGAGTTACGAGCATTTT. It is translated as CAISESGQGSYEHF.

V and J are TRBV24-1 and TRBJ1-5; D gene ambiguous. The germline CDR1 and CDR2 sequences are KGHDR and SFDVKD. Trimming took 5 bases from V and 4 from J, leaving 11 bases between them. CDR3 length: 14 amino acids. CDR3 coding DNA: TGTGCCACCAGTGGGAAGCAGGCTAATCAGCCCCAGCATTTT. Translation gives CATSGKQANQPQHF.

This clonotype was found many times. V is TRBV19 and J is TRBJ1-1; 11 positions agree with TRBD1. The germline V gene has CDR1 LNHDA and CDR2 SQIVND (reference sequence). With 8 bases clipped from V and 0 bases from J, the junction kept 8 bases outside the gene matches. The CDR3 runs to 16 residues. In nucleotides, the CDR3 is TGTGCCAGTCGACCCGGGACAGGGGGAGTGAACACTGAAGCTTTCTTT. This encodes CASRPGTGGVNTEAFF.

This clonotype was seen ten or more times. Written as DNA, the CDR3 is TGTGCCAGCAGCTTGGGACAGGCGGCTTTCTACAATGAGCAGTTCTTC. Translation gives CASSLGQAAFYNEQFF. V and J are TRBV5-5 and TRBJ2-1; D is perhaps TRBD1 (6 bases). The CDR3 covers 16 residues. Trimming removed 0 bases from V and 3 bases from J, with 13 bases in between. The germline gives CDR1 SGHKS, CDR2 YYEKEE (reference sequence).

For this clonotype: Just one base apart from a much larger clone, this may be a read error. The chain recombines TRBV10-3 with TRBJ2-7; D uncertain. Trimming cost V 5 bases and J 1 base, with 9 bases left between them. The V gene's germline CDR1 is ENHRY and CDR2 SYGVKD. The CDR3 has 13 amino acids. CDR3 amino acids: CAISFARSYEQYF. The DNA for the CDR3 is TGTGCCATCAGTTTCGCCAGGTCCTACGAGCAGTACTTC.

This clonotype was detected many times. This chain joins TRBV6-5 and TRBJ2-7; possibly TRBD1 for D (6 bases). In germline, CDR1 is MNHEY, CDR2 SVGAGI. V was trimmed by 5 bases and J by 6 bases, leaving 17 bases between them. This CDR3 has 14 amino acids. The CDR3 coding sequence is TGTGCCAGCAGTCACCGGGACATGAGGTTCGAGCAGTACTTC. This translates into CASSHRDMRFEQYF.

Ten or more counts support this clonotype. The CDR3 loop reads CASSLGWLAEQYF. DNA for the CDR3: TGTGCCAGCAGTTTGGGGTGGTTGGCCGAGCAGTACTTC. The gene calls are TRBV12-3 or TRBV12-4 and TRBJ2-7; unclear D gene. The germline V and J ends were trimmed by 3 bases and 6 bases, with 12 bases remaining between them. This CDR3 has 13 residues.